This T cell receptor beta chain was retrieved from a study of OX40 agonist ivuxolimab in advanced cancers. In the study overall: It was ivuxolimab, an agonistic anti-OX40 (CD134) antibody, that patients were treated with. Patients received intravenous ivuxolimab every 2 weeks at 0.01 to 10 mg/kg. Overall study results and limits: CD8+ T cells were the subset that, on average, had more expanded clones than CD4+.

The CDR3 consists of 15 residues. The germline V gene has CDR1 MDHEN and CDR2 SYDVKM. Trimming took off 3 bases at V and 5 bases at J, with 16 bases between the two ends. The repertoire was sequenced with immunoSEQ multiplex PCR; TCRdb's copy has only in-frame clones and lacks some. The table includes 77,000 or so clones, 85% to 95% detected once. Concerning this clone itself: Antigen: not known.

The receptor was derived from an adult with an advanced solid tumor such as melanoma, head and neck, liver or kidney cancer. The chain recombines TRBV28 with TRBJ1-1; D perhaps matches TRBD1 (6 bases). Source: CD4+ or CD8+ T cells sorted from blood, taken in a trial of the OX40 agonist ivuxolimab. CDR3 coding DNA: TGTGCCAGCAGTTTGGCCCCAGGGGCAGGGACTGAAGCTTTCTTT. Residues: CASSLAPGAGTEAFF.